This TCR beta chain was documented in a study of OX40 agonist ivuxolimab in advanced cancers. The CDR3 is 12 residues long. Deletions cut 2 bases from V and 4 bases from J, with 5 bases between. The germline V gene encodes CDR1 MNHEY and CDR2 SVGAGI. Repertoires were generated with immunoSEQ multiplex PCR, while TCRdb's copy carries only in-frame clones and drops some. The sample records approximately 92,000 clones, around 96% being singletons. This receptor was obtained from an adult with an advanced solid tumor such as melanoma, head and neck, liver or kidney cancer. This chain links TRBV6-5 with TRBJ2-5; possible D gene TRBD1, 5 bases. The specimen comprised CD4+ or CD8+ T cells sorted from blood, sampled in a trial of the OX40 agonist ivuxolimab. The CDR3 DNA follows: TGTGCCAGCAGTTACCAGGGAGAGACCCAGTACTTC. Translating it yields CASSYQGETQYF.